The clone carrying this T cell receptor (beta chain) has just one count. The entry originates in a study of blood T cell repertoires in COVID-19. Across the whole study: The United States, Italy and Spain were the sources of the acute and convalescent COVID-19 samples.

CDR1 LNHNV and CDR2 YYDKDF come from the germline V gene (reference sequence). Trimming cost V 0 bases and J 0 bases; bases outside gene matches: 9. CDR3 length: 18 residues. Original data processing: Counts of nucleated cells, estimated from reference gene primer amplification, were obtained. Profiled with immunoSEQ multiplex PCR; TCRdb holds only in-frame clones, not every one. For V, J and clone size, that table is used; D and trimming come from the DNA. The table shows approximately 220,000 clones, with about 87% occurring only once. Participant-given clinical history determined each cohort assignment.

The chain couples TRBV15 to TRBJ2-5; TRBD2 agrees at 8 bases. Sequenced material: PBMCs or T cells enriched from blood (not recorded which). The TCR sequence derives from a woman in her thirties with acute COVID-19. CDR3 residues: CATSRDGTSDLNQETQYF. Written as DNA, the CDR3 is TGTGCCACCAGCAGAGATGGGACTAGTGACTTGAACCAAGAGACCCAGTACTTC. Filled out from reference TRBV15 and TRBJ2-5, the complete variable domain reads DAMVIQNPRYQVTQFGKPVTLSCSQTLNHNVMYWYQQKSSQAPKLLFHYYDKDFNNEADTPDNFQSRRPNTSFCFLDIRSPGLGDTAMYLCATSRDGTSDLNQETQYFGPGTRLLVL.